This TCR beta chain was sequenced for a study of identifying expanded T cells in peripheral blood. The study's findings and limits: Approximately 2-week clone count variance significantly increased as total template count grew. Roughly 1.1 clones differed between technical replicates, versus approximately 17 and 20 over time.

Collection occurred without any documented infections or immune events in donors. CDR3 length equals 15 residues. Trimming pared 1 base from V and 3 bases from J, leaving 13 bases between. Germline values: CDR1 LGHNA, CDR2 YNFKEQ. Details on this clone: Antigen specificity is unknown.

Clones were sequenced by immunoSEQ multiplex PCR, and TCRdb holds only the in-frame ones, with some missing. In the table there are approximately 100,000 clones, roughly 88% of which are singletons. Sequencing was performed on blood. The source is a person between 18 and 75 years old in good health. The V gene is TRBV4-2, the J gene TRBJ2-7; D might be TRBD2 (5 bases). CDR3 residues: CASSQGEGSIYEQYF. CDR3 coding DNA: TGTGCCAGCAGCCAAGGTGAGGGCAGTATCTACGAGCAGTACTTC.